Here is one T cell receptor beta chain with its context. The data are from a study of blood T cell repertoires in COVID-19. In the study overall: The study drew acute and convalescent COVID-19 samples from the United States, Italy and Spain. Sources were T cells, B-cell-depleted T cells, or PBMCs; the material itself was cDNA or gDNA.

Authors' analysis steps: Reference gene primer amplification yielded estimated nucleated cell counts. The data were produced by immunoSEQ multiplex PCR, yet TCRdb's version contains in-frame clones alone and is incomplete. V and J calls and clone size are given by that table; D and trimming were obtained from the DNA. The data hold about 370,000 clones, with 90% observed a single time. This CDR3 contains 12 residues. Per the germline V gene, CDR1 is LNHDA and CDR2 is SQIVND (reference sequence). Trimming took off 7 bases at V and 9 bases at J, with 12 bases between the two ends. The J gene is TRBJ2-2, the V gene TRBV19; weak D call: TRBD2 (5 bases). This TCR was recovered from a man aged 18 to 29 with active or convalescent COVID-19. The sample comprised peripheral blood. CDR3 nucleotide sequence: TGTGCCAGTAATCGGGGAATGAGGGAGCTGTTTTTT. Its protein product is CASNRGMRELFF.